The entry below gives a single T cell receptor (beta chain) sequence along with its context. Staff drew around 10 milliliters of peripheral blood from each donor. The data originate from a study of blood T cells in healthy people across ages. Study as a whole: There was about one barcoded beta molecule captured by template switching per two T cells.

The CDR3 has 14 residues. V gave up 5 bases and J gave up 7 bases, with 15 bases separating them. Germline loops: CDR1 SEHNR, CDR2 FQNEAQ (reference sequence). A sample-barcoded 5' primer and a J-beta primer mix were used in a second PCR of roughly 6 to 12 cycles. Each CDR3 protein gets one entry after TCRdb re-called the 5' RACE reads with MiXCR. The data show over 1,300,000 distinct CDR3 sequences, around 59% seen once. This rearrangement joins TRBV7-9 to TRBJ1-5; weak D call: TRBD1 (5 bases). The sample taken for sequencing was blood. The clonotype originates from a man between 18 and 29 years old in good health. DNA for the CDR3: TGTGCCAGCAGCCCCTCGGGGGAGAGGCAGCCCCAGCATTTT. Its translation: CASSPSGERQPQHF. Together with reference TRBV7-9 and TRBJ1-5, the CDR3 gives the full variable domain: DTGVSQNPRHKITKRGQNVTFRCDPISEHNRLYWYRQTLGQGPEFLTYFQNEAQLEKSRLLSDRFSAERPKGSFSTLEIQRTEQGDSAMYLCASSPSGERQPQHFGDGTRLSIL.